This TCR beta chain is drawn from a study of human T cells and chemical hapten exposure. In the study overall: Epicutaneous patch tests delivered 0.01% DPC to the upper back, with evaluation at 6 days. Slight differences in pooled library volume were the main source of varying TCR yields across samples. Study conclusions and caveats: Expanded TCR sets contained significantly more large CDR3 similarity clusters than controls. With regard to DPC sensitization, TCRs above 1 in 1000 frequency did not change.

TCRdb recomputed calls from the RACE reads with MiXCR, one row per CDR3 protein. Of some 190,000 distinct CDR3 sequences in the sample, around 20% were seen once. The CDR3 spans 16 residues. CDR1 is SGHDT, CDR2 YYEEEE, per germline. V lost 2 bases and J lost 2, with 17 bases in between. Comment on this clonotype: Its antigen is as yet unknown.

Noted time point: patch test 1, 2 weeks after DPC sensitization. Treatment meaning: therapeutic diphenylcyclopropenone sensitization with weekly scalp DPC. The TCR sequence derives from a woman in her forties or fifties with alopecia areata. Some clones in this sample may be carry-over from other donors' samples. The source material was whole blood, sampled in connection with sensitization to the hapten diphenylcyclopropenone (DPC). This chain links TRBV5-6 with TRBJ2-7, with D perhaps matching TRBD1 (5 bases). CDR3 protein: CASSFDSDRAPYEQYF. Written as DNA, the CDR3 is TGTGCCAGCAGCTTCGACAGCGACCGGGCCCCCTACGAGCAGTACTTC.